The rows below give T cell receptor beta chains drawn from one sample of a study of response to subunit inactivated influenza vaccine. Each CDR3 protein is one row after TCRdb ran MiXCR on the RT-PCR reads. This table holds hundreds of thousands of distinct CDR3 sequences, 7.6% found once. The starting material was PBMCs from blood, obtained less than 30 months after vaccination. The source is a man aged 50 to 69 who received an inactivated influenza vaccine. Both conserved end residues are part of each CDR3. A D gene is named only where the DNA matches it firmly. The listing skips clone size in some rows; elsewhere it reads once, few, many or a size class.

d_call j_call v_call clone_size cdr3_aa cdr3_nt
NA TRBJ1-6 TRBV7-9 once CASSPTGNYNSPLYF TGTGCCAGCAGCCCGACCGGGAATTATAATTCACCCCTCTACTTT
NA TRBJ2-3 TRBV20-1 NA CSAREGTSSTDTQYF TGCAGTGCTAGAGAGGGTACGTCTAGCACAGATACGCAGTATTTT
TRBD2 TRBJ2-3 TRBV4-3 NA CASSQEASGITDTQYF TGCGCCAGCAGCCAAGAGGCTAGCGGGATTACAGATACGCAGTATTTT
NA TRBJ2-1 TRBV14 NA CASSGPGEQFF TGTGCCAGCAGCGGTCCAGGAGAGCAGTTCTTC
TRBD2 TRBJ2-3 TRBV29-1 NA CSVASGTHTDTQYF TGCAGCGTTGCTAGCGGGACCCACACAGATACGCAGTATTTT
NA TRBJ2-7 TRBV28 NA CASSLTRAEQYF TGTGCCAGCAGTCTTACCAGGGCCGAGCAGTACTTC
TRBD1 TRBJ2-2 TRBV5-1 NA CASSPGQGRVGELFF TGCGCCAGCAGCCCTGGACAGGGGCGGGTCGGGGAGCTGTTTTTT
NA TRBJ2-1 TRBV12-3/TRBV12-4 few CASSLRPTGAYNEQFF TGTGCCAGCAGTTTACGTCCTACCGGAGCCTACAATGAGCAGTTCTTC
NA TRBJ2-7 TRBV5-1 many CASSREGQGYYEQYF TGCGCCAGCAGCCGGGAGGGACAGGGATACTACGAGCAGTACTTC
NA TRBJ2-5 TRBV7-9 many CASSFGQNQETQYF TGTGCCAGCAGCTTCGGACAGAACCAAGAGACCCAGTACTTC
NA TRBJ2-7 TRBV5-5 few CASSPVGGNYEQYF TGTGCCAGCAGCCCCGTGGGAGGCAACTACGAGCAGTACTTC
TRBD2 TRBJ2-2 TRBV19 few CASSSRLGGGPNTGELFF TGTGCCAGTAGTTCGCGACTCGGGGGGGGACCCAACACCGGGGAGCTGTTTTTT
NA TRBJ1-2 TRBV7-2 few CASSLDGGRSRGYTF TGTGCCAGCAGCTTAGATGGGGGAAGGAGTCGGGGCTACACCTTC
NA TRBJ2-5 TRBV4-3 many CASSQEPTSSETQYF TGCGCCAGCAGCCAAGAACCGACTAGTTCAGAGACCCAGTACTTC
TRBD1 TRBJ2-7 TRBV5-1 many CASRGTGAYEQYF TGCGCCAGCAGGGGGACAGGAGCCTACGAGCAGTACTTC
TRBD2 TRBJ2-1 TRBV4-3 many CASSPRWGSGGVNEQFF TGCGCCAGCAGCCCCAGATGGGGTAGCGGGGGGGTAAATGAGCAGTTCTTC
NA TRBJ2-2 TRBV5-1 many CASSLGLVGAGELFF TGCGCCAGCAGCTTGGGACTAGTGGGTGCCGGGGAGCTGTTTTTT
NA TRBJ2-2 TRBV10-3 few CATTYTGELFF TGTGCCACCACGTACACCGGGGAGCTGTTTTTT
NA TRBJ1-1 TRBV18 NA CASSPNYRASTEAFF TGTGCCAGCTCACCAAACTACAGAGCGTCCACTGAAGCTTTCTTT
NA TRBJ2-1 TRBV28 many CASNRPPAHNEQFF TGTGCCAGCAACAGACCCCCCGCCCACAATGAGCAGTTCTTC
TRBD1 TRBJ2-1 TRBV5-1 few CASSLAWTGNDEQFF TGCGCCAGCAGTCTGGCATGGACAGGGAACGATGAGCAGTTCTTC
NA TRBJ1-1 TRBV6-1 few CASRDSYAEAFF TGTGCCAGCCGTGACTCGTACGCTGAAGCTTTCTTT
TRBD2 TRBJ2-2 TRBV12-3/TRBV12-4 many CASSLSGIGAGELFF TGTGCCAGCAGTCTTAGCGGGATAGGGGCCGGGGAGCTGTTTTTT
NA TRBJ2-7 TRBV5-1 NA CASSLGIDRPSYEQYF TGCGCCAGCAGCTTGGGCATCGACAGACCTTCCTACGAGCAGTACTTC
NA TRBJ2-5 TRBV12-3/TRBV12-4 many CASSLPPIGDRLETQYF TGTGCCAGCAGTTTGCCCCCAATTGGTGACAGGTTGGAGACCCAGTACTTC
NA TRBJ2-7 TRBV2 few CASAASGYEQYF TGTGCCAGCGCAGCCAGTGGTTACGAGCAGTACTTC
NA TRBJ1-2 TRBV20-1 many CSAMGGAYGYTF TGCAGTGCTATGGGGGGGGCCTATGGCTACACCTTC
NA TRBJ2-7 TRBV20-1 few CSAHKAGRIDEQYF TGCAGTGCTCATAAAGCGGGCCGGATCGACGAGCAGTACTTC
NA TRBJ1-1 TRBV7-2 few CASSLRQADTEAFF TGTGCCAGCAGCCTCCGACAGGCGGACACTGAAGCTTTCTTT
NA TRBJ2-1 TRBV11-2 many CASSLERGRGEQFF TGTGCCAGCAGCTTAGAGCGGGGGCGTGGGGAGCAGTTCTTC
TRBD1 TRBJ1-5 TRBV5-1 NA CASKRTGDSNQPQHF TGCGCCAGCAAAAGGACAGGGGATAGCAATCAGCCCCAGCATTTT
TRBD2 TRBJ2-5 TRBV10-2 NA CASRETSGGSQETQYF TGCGCCAGCAGAGAGACTAGCGGGGGGTCCCAAGAGACCCAGTACTTC
TRBD2 TRBJ2-1 TRBV29-1 many CSVVLLAGGNNEQFF TGCAGCGTAGTTCTGCTAGCGGGGGGGAACAATGAGCAGTTCTTC
NA TRBJ1-2 TRBV7-2 few CASSPREGAGGYTF TGTGCCAGCAGCCCCCGCGAAGGGGCGGGGGGCTACACCTTC
NA TRBJ1-1 TRBV6-2/TRBV6-3 NA CASRRRGVNTEAFF TGTGCCAGCAGGAGACGAGGGGTGAACACTGAAGCTTTCTTT
NA TRBJ2-6 TRBV27 NA CASSFMISGANVLTF TGTGCCAGCAGCTTCATGATCTCTGGGGCCAACGTCCTGACTTTC
NA TRBJ1-1 TRBV18 few CASSPPPTGTEAFF TGTGCCAGCTCACCTCCCCCTACGGGGACTGAAGCTTTCTTT
NA TRBJ2-7 TRBV11-2 NA CASSLKGDEQYF TGTGCCAGCAGCTTAAAGGGAGACGAGCAGTACTTC
NA TRBJ1-4 TRBV5-1 few CASSLQELGGKLFF TGCGCCAGCAGCTTGCAGGAACTTGGGGGAAAACTGTTTTTT
NA TRBJ2-5 TRBV20-1 few CSGSLGAGIESQYF TGCAGCGGCTCGTTGGGTGCTGGCATAGAGTCCCAGTACTTC
TRBD1 TRBJ1-2 TRBV5-6 many CASSRSTGDTYGYTF TGTGCCAGCAGTCGATCTACAGGGGACACTTACGGCTACACCTTC
NA TRBJ2-4 TRBV5-5 few CASSLAFRRDLAKNIQYF TGTGCCAGCAGCTTGGCTTTTAGGAGGGATTTAGCCAAAAACATTCAGTACTTC
TRBD1 TRBJ1-1 TRBV5-5 few CASSLGPQPGQLNTEAFF TGTGCCAGCAGCTTGGGGCCACAACCGGGACAGCTGAACACTGAAGCTTTCTTT
NA TRBJ2-1 TRBV5-1 NA CASSPVGSSYNEQFF TGCGCCAGCAGCCCCGTGGGTAGCTCCTACAATGAGCAGTTCTTC
TRBD1 TRBJ2-5 TRBV24-1 many CATSDSIPDRGRETQYF TGTGCCACCAGTGACTCAATCCCCGACAGGGGGCGTGAGACCCAGTACTTC
NA TRBJ2-5 TRBV5-5 many CASSLPGKETQYF TGTGCCAGCAGCTTGCCTGGGAAAGAGACCCAGTACTTC
TRBD2 TRBJ2-1 TRBV7-9 many CASSLTSGNNEQFF TGTGCCAGCAGCTTAACTAGCGGTAACAATGAGCAGTTCTTC
NA TRBJ2-3 TRBV5-8 NA CASRAASRVRTDTQYF TGTGCCAGCAGAGCGGCTAGCCGAGTTCGCACAGATACGCAGTATTTT
NA TRBJ2-5 TRBV20-1 NA CSAPGPPQETQYF TGCAGTGCTCCAGGGCCCCCTCAAGAGACCCAGTACTTC
TRBD2 TRBJ2-3 TRBV4-2 NA CASSQPPDSGSTDTQYF TGTGCCAGCAGCCAACCCCCCGATAGCGGGAGCACAGATACGCAGTATTTT
NA TRBJ2-3 TRBV20-1 NA CSARGPTDTQYF TGCAGTGCTCGGGGCCCAACAGATACGCAGTATTTT
NA TRBJ1-1 TRBV5-6 NA CASSWQGTEAFF TGTGCCAGCAGCTGGCAGGGAACTGAAGCTTTCTTT
TRBD2 TRBJ2-7 TRBV20-1 NA CCARIRYGTSGTYEQYF TGCTGTGCTAGGATTCGATATGGGACTAGCGGGACCTACGAGCAGTACTTC
TRBD2 TRBJ2-2 TRBV6-1 NA CASRASGGATGELFF TGTGCCAGCAGGGCTAGCGGGGGGGCCACCGGGGAGCTGTTTTTT
TRBD2 TRBJ2-2 TRBV4-2 few CASSQISAGDSNTGELFF TGTGCCAGCAGCCAAATCTCAGCGGGAGATAGTAACACCGGGGAGCTGTTTTTT
TRBD1 TRBJ1-6 TRBV7-9 NA CASSSWTGVNSPLHF TGTGCCAGCAGCTCCTGGACAGGGGTTAATTCACCCCTCCACTTT
NA TRBJ2-5 TRBV6-5 NA CASSYPGTMYQETQYF TGTGCCAGCAGTTACCCCGGGACCATGTACCAAGAGACCCAGTACTTC
TRBD2 TRBJ2-3 TRBV5-1 NA CASSLNGRGGTQYF TGCGCCAGCAGCTTGAACGGGAGGGGAGGTACGCAGTATTTT
TRBD1 TRBJ2-6 TRBV11-1 NA CASSLGTVVTGANVLTF TGTGCCAGCAGCCTTGGGACAGTAGTGACTGGGGCCAACGTCCTGACTTTC